This T cell receptor beta chain originates from a study of persistence of HIV-infected CD4 T cells. This was the immunoSEQ version 4 assay in survey mode. Clones were sequenced by immunoSEQ multiplex PCR, and TCRdb holds only the in-frame ones, with some missing. This table holds 35,000 to 50,000 clones, around 92% found once. Study results and caveats: Degenerate expanded CDR3beta sequences were enriched among CMV- and Gag-responding cells.

Anti-CD3/anti-CD28 beads served as a nonspecific positive control stimulus. Responding CD4+ T cells were sorted by upregulation of both CD40 ligand and CD69. This clone was recorded only once. Its antigen is not identified. The CDR3 runs to 16 residues. V was clipped by 0 bases and J by 1 base; unmatched bases: 3. CDR1 is MGHRA, CDR2 YSYEKL, per germline. This clonotype was obtained from an adult man with HIV who was CMV-seropositive. Sequencing was performed on CD4+ T cells sorted from PBMCs after approximately 19-hour stimulation, taken from a patient who received antiretroviral therapy. The chain links TRBV4-1 to TRBJ2-3; 8 bases agree with TRBD1. CDR3 DNA: TGCGCCAGCAGCCAAGAGGACAGGGTGGGCACAGATACGCAGTATTTT. Residues: CASSQEDRVGTDTQYF.